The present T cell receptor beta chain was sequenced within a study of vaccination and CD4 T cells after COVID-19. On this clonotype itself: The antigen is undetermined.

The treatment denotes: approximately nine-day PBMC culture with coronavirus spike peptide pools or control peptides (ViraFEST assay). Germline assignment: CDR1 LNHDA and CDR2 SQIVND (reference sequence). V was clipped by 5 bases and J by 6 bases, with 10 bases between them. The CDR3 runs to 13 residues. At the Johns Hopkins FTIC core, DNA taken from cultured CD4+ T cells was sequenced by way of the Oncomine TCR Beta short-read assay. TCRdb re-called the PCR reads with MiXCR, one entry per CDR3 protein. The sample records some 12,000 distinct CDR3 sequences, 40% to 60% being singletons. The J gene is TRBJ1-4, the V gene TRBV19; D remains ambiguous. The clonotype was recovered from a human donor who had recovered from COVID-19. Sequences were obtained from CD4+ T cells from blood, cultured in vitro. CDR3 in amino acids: CASSPRLDEKLFF. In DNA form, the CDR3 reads TGTGCCAGTAGTCCCCGTCTAGATGAAAAACTGTTTTTT.